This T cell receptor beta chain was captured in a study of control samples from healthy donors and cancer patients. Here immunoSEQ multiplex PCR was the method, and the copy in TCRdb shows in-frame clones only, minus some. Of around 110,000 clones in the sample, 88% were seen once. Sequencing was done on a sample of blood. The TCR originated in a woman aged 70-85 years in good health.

For the CDR3, the DNA is TGTGCCAGCAGCTTAGACAGTGAGGGCTACACCTTC. Amino acid sequence: CASSLDSEGYTF. V and J are TRBV7-9 and TRBJ1-2, with D unclear. The CDR3 consists of 12 residues. V dropped 1 base and J dropped 8 bases, with 8 bases sitting between them. The germline V gene has CDR1 SEHNR and CDR2 FQNEAQ (reference sequence).